Presented here are 6 T cell receptor beta chains from one specimen sequenced in a study of blood T cell repertoires in COVID-19. Assay used: immunoSEQ multiplex PCR; TCRdb lists only in-frame clones, some missing. This sample has 150,000 or so clones, with 83% found just once. The sample was PBMCs or T cells enriched from blood (not recorded which). These TCRs come from a woman between 50 and 59 years old who had recovered from COVID-19.

This chain links TRBV5-4 with TRBJ1-1; tentative D call: TRBD1 (6 bases). Trimming took off 4 bases at V and 0 bases at J, with 13 bases between the two ends. CDR3 length: 15 residues. The V gene's germline CDR1 is SGHNT and CDR2 YYREEE (reference sequence). In nucleotides, the CDR3 is TGTGCCAGCAGCCCGGGGGGCGGGTTGAACACTGAAGCTTTCTTT. It translates to CASSPGGGLNTEAFF.

CDR3 residues: CASSQASRGVSDTQYF. The CDR3 region has the DNA TGCGCCAGCAGCCAAGCGAGCAGGGGCGTGTCAGATACGCAGTATTTT. This chain uses TRBV4-1 with TRBJ2-3, with TRBD1 as a possible D gene (6 bases). Germline V gene lookup returns CDR1 MGHRA and CDR2 YSYEKL. There are 16 residues in the CDR3. V dropped 1 base and J dropped 4 bases, with 15 bases sitting between them.

J is TRBJ1-2 and V is TRBV6-6, with a tentative D call TRBD1 (5 bases). CDR3 length: 13 amino acids. V was cut by 2 bases and J by 6 bases, with 10 bases left in between. Looked up from germline, CDR1 is MNHNY and CDR2 is SVGAGI (reference sequence). CDR3 amino acids: CASSYGAANGYTF. The CDR3 nucleotides are TGTGCCAGCAGTTACGGGGCAGCCAATGGCTACACCTTC.

This chain uses TRBV7-9 with TRBJ1-5; D remains ambiguous. In germline, CDR1 is SEHNR, CDR2 FQNEAQ (reference sequence). Trimming took off 7 bases at V and 11 bases at J, with 12 bases between the two ends. This CDR3 contains 11 residues. The CDR3 loop is CASNPMRAQHF. The CDR3 coding sequence is TGTGCCAGCAACCCAATGAGGGCCCAGCATTTT.

A word on this clone: Germline is not matched at one junction end, which may reflect a read error. The chain is built from TRBV28 and TRBJ2-3; 10 nucleotides agree with TRBD2. Looked up from germline, CDR1 is MDHEN and CDR2 is SYDVKM. The CDR3 is made up of 15 amino acids. CDR3 coding DNA: TGTGCCAGCAGTTTATCCGGGGGAGCGGGGGGGCTCCAACATTTT. Translation: CASSLSGGAGGLQHF.

The chain employs TRBV7-2 and TRBJ2-5; D is uncertain. In germline, CDR1 is SGHTA, CDR2 FQGNSA. The V and J ends lost 5 bases and 4 bases respectively, with 17 bases between them. CDR3 length: 15 residues. DNA for the CDR3: TGTGCCAGCAGCCCGTCTCCGACACTCCTAGAGACCCAGTACTTC. Translation gives CASSPSPTLLETQYF.